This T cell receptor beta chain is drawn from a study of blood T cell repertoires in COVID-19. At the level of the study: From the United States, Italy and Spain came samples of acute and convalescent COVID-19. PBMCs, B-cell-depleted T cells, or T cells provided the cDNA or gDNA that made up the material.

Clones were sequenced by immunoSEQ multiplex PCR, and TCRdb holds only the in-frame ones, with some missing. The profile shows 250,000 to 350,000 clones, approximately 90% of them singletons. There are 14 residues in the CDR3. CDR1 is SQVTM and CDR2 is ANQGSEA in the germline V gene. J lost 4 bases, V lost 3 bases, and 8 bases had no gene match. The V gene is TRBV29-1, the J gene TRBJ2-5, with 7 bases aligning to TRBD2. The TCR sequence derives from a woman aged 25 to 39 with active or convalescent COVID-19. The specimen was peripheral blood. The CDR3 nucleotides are TGCAGCGTTGAGCGGACGGGGGGACGAGAGACCCAGTACTTC. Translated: CSVERTGGRETQYF.